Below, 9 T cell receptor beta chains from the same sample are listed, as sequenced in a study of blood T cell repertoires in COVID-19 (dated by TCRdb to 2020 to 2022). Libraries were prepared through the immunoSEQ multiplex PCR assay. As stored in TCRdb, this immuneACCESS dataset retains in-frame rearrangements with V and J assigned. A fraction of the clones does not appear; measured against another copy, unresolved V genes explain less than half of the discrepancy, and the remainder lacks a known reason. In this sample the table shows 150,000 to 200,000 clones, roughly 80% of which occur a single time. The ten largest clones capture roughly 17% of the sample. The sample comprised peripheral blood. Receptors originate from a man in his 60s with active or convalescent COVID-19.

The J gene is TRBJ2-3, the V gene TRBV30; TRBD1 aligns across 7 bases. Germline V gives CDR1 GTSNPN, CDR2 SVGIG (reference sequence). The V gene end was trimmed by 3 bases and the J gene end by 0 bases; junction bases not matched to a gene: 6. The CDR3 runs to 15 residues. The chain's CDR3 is CAWSPTGLSTDTQYF. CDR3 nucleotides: TGTGCCTGGAGCCCGACAGGGTTGAGCACAGATACGCAGTATTTT. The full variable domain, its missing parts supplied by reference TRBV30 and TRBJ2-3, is SQTIHQWPATLVQPVGSPLSLECTVEGTSNPNLYWYRQAAGRGLQLLFYSVGIGQISSEVPQNLSASRPQDRQFILSSKKLLLSDSGFYLCAWSPTGLSTDTQYFGPGTRLTVL.

CDR3 region: CASSLSGSEDTQYF. Here the CDR3 DNA reads TGCGCCAGCAGCCTTAGCGGGTCGGAAGATACGCAGTATTTT. The V gene is TRBV5-1, the J gene TRBJ2-3; TRBD2 aligns across 7 bases. The CDR3 runs 14 residues. The ends lost 4 bases at V and 5 bases at J; junction bases unmatched: 7. CDR1 SGHRS and CDR2 YFSETQ come from the germline V gene.

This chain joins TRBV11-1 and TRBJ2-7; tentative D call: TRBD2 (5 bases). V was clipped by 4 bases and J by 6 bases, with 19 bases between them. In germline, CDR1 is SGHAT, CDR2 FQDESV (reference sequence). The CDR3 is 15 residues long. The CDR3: CASSSTSLVGVEQYF. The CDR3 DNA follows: TGTGCCAGCAGCTCTACTAGTCTGGTAGGAGTCGAGCAGTACTTC.

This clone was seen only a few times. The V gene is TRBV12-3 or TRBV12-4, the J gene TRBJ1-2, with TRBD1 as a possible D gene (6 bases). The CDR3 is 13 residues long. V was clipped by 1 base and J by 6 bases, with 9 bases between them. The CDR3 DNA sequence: TGTGCCAGCAGTTTAGAACAGGGCAATGGCTACACCTTC. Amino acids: CASSLEQGNGYTF.

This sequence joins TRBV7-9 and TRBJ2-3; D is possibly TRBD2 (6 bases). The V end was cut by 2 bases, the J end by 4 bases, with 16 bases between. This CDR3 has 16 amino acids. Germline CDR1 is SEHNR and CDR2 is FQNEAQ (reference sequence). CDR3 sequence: CASSLTAGRGADTQYF. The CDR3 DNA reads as TGTGCCAGCAGCTTAACGGCGGGGCGGGGCGCAGATACGCAGTATTTT.

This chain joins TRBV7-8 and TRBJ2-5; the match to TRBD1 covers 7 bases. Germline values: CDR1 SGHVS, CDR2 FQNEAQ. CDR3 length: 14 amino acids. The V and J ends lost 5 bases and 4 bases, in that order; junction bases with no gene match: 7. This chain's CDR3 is CASSRDRVGETQYF. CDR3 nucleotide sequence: TGTGCCAGCAGCCGAGACAGGGTCGGAGAGACCCAGTACTTC. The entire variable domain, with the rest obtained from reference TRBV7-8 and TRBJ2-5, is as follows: GAGVSQSPRYKVAKRGQDVALRCDPISGHVSLFWYQQALGQGPEFLTYFQNEAQLDKSGLPSDRFFAERPEGSVSTLKIQRTQQEDSAVYLCASSRDRVGETQYFGPGTRLLVL.

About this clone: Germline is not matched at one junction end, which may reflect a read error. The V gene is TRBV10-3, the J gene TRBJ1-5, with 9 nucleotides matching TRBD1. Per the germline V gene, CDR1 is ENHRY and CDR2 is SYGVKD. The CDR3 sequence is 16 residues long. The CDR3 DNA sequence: TGTGCCATCAGCGAGTTGGGACAGGGAAGCAATCAGCCCCAGCATTTT. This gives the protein CAISELGQGSNQPQHF.

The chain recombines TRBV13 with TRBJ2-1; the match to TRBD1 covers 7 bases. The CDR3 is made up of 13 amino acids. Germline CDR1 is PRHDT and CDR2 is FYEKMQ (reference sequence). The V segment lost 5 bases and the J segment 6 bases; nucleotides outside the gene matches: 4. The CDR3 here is CASSLDRANEQFF. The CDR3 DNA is TGTGCCAGCAGCCTAGACAGGGCCAATGAGCAGTTCTTC.

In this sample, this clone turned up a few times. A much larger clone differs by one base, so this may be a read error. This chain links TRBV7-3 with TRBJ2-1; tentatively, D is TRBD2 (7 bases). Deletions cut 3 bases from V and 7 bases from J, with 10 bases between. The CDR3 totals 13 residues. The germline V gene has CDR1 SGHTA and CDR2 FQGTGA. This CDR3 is CASSFGGRNEQFF. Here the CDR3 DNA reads TGTGCCAGCAGCTTCGGGGGGCGGAATGAGCAGTTCTTC.